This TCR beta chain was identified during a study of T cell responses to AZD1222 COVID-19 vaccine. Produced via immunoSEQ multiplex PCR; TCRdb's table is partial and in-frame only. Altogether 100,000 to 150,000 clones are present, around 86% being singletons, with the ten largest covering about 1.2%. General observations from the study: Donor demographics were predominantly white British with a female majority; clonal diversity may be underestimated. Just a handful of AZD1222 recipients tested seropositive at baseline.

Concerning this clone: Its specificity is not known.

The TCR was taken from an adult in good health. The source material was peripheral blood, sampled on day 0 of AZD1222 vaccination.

The CDR3 spells CASSSGLALRYNEQFF. CDR3 coding DNA: TGTGCCAGCAGCTCCGGACTAGCTCTAAGGTACAATGAGCAGTTCTTC. The chain is built from TRBV13 and TRBJ2-1, with 8 bases that match TRBD2. Germline loops: CDR1 PRHDT, CDR2 FYEKMQ (reference sequence). V trimming: 4 bases; J trimming: 4 bases; junction bases outside the gene matches: 9. CDR3 length: 16 residues.